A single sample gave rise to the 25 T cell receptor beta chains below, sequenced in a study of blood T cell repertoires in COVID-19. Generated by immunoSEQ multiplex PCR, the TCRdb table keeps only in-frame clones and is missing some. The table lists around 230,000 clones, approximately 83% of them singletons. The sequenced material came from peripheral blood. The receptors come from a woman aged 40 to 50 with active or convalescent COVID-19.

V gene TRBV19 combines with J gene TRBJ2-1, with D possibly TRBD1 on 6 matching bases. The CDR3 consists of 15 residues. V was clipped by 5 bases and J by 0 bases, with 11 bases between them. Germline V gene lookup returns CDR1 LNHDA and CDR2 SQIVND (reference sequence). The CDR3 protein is CASSRQGSSYNEQFF. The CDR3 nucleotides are TGTGCCAGTAGTCGTCAGGGGAGCTCCTACAATGAGCAGTTCTTC. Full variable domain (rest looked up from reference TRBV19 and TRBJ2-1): DGGITQSPKYLFRKEGQNVTLSCEQNLNHDAMYWYRQDPGQGLRLIYYSQIVNDFQKGDIAEGYSVSREKKESFPLTVTSAQKNPTAFYLCASSRQGSSYNEQFFGPGTRLTVL.

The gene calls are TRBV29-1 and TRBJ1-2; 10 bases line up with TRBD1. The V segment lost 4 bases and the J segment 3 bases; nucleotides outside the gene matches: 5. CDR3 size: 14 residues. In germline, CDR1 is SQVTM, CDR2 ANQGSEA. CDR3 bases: TGCAGCGTTGCCCAGACAGGGGGCCACTATGGCTACACCTTC. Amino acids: CSVAQTGGHYGYTF.

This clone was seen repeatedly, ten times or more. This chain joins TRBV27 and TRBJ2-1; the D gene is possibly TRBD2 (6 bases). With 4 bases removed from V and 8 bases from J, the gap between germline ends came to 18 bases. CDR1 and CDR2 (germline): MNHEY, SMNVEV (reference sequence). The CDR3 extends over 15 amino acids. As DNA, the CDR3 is TGTGCCAGCAGTTATCCGGGGGAGGCCAGATATGAGCAGTTCTTC. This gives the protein CASSYPGEARYEQFF.

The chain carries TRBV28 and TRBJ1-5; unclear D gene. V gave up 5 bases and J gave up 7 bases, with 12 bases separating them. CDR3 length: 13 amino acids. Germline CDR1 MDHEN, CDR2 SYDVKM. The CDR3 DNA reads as TGTGCCAGCAGTGCTACAGATCCACAGCCCCAGCATTTT. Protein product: CASSATDPQPQHF.

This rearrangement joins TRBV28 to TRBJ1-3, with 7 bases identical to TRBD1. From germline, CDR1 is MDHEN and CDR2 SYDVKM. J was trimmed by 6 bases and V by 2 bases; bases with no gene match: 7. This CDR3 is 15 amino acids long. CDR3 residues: CASSLGGGVKNTIYF. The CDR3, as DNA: TGTGCCAGCAGTTTAGGAGGGGGCGTAAAAAACACCATATATTTT. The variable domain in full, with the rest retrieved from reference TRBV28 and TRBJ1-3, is DVKVTQSSRYLVKRTGEKVFLECVQDMDHENMFWYRQDPGLGLRLIYFSYDVKMKEKGDIPEGYSVSREKKERFSLILESASTNQTSMYLCASSLGGGVKNTIYFGEGSWLTVV.

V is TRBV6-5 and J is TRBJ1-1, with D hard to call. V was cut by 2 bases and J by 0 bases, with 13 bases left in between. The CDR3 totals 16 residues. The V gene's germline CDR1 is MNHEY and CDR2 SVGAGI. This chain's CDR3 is CASSYEPGSMNTEAFF. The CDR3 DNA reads TGTGCCAGCAGTTACGAGCCAGGATCTATGAACACTGAAGCTTTCTTT.

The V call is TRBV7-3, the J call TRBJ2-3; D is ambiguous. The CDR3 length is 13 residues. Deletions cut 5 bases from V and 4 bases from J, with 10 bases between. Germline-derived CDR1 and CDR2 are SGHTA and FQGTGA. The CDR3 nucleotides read TGTGCCAGCAGCGAGGATAACGCAGATACGCAGTATTTT. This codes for CASSEDNADTQYF.

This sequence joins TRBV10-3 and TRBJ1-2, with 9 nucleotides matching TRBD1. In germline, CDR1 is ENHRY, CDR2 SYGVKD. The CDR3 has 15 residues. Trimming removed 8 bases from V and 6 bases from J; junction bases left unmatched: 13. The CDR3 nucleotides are TGTGCCATCTTCATGCCCATAACAGGGGGCAATGGCTACACCTTC. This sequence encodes CAIFMPITGGNGYTF.

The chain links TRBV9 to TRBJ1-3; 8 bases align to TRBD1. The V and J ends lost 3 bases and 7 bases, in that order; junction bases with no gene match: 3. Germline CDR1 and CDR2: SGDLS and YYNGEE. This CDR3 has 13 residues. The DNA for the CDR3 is TGTGCCAGCAGCGACGGACAGGGCAACACCATATATTTT. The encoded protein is CASSDGQGNTIYF. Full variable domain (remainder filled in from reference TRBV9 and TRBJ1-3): DSGVTQTPKHLITATGQRVTLRCSPRSGDLSVYWYQQSLDQGLQFLIQYYNGEERAKGNILERFSAQQFPDLHSELNLSSLELGDSALYFCASSDGQGNTIYFGEGSWLTVV.

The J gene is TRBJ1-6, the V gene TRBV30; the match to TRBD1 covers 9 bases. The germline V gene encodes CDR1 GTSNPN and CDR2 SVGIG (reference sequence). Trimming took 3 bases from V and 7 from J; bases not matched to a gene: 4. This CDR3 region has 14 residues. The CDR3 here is CAWRAGTGNSPLHF. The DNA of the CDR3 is TGTGCCTGGAGAGCCGGGACAGGGAATTCACCCCTCCACTTT. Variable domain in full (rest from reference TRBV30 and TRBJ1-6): SQTIHQWPATLVQPVGSPLSLECTVEGTSNPNLYWYRQAAGRGLQLLFYSVGIGQISSEVPQNLSASRPQDRQFILSSKKLLLSDSGFYLCAWRAGTGNSPLHFGNGTRLTVT.

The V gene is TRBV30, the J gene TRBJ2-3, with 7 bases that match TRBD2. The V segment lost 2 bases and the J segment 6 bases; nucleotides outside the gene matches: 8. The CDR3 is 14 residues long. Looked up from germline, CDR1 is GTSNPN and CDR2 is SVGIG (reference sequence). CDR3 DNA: TGTGCCTGGAGTAGGCGCGGGAGCAAGGATACGCAGTATTTT. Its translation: CAWSRRGSKDTQYF. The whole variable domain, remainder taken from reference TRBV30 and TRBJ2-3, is SQTIHQWPATLVQPVGSPLSLECTVEGTSNPNLYWYRQAAGRGLQLLFYSVGIGQISSEVPQNLSASRPQDRQFILSSKKLLLSDSGFYLCAWSRRGSKDTQYFGPGTRLTVL.

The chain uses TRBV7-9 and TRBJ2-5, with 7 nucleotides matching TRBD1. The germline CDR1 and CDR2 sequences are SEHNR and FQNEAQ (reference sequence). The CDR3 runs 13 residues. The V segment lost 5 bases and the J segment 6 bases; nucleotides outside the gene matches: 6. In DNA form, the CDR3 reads TGTGCCAGCAGCCGAGACAGGGCCCAGACCCAGTACTTC. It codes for CASSRDRAQTQYF.

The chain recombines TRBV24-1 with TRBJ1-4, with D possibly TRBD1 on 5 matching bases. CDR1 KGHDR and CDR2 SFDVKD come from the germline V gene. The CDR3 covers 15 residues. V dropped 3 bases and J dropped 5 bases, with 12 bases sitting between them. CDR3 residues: CATSDGARVNEKLFF. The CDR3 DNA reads TGTGCCACCAGTGATGGGGCCAGGGTAAATGAAAAACTGTTTTTT.

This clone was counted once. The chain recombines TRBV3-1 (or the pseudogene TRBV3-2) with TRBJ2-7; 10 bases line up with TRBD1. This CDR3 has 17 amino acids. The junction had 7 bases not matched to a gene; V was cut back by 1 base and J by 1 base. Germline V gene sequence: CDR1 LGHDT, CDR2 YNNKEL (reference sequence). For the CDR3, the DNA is TGTGCCAGCAGCCAAGTCGAATGGGACAGGGGTTCCTACGAGCAGTACTTC. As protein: CASSQVEWDRGSYEQYF.

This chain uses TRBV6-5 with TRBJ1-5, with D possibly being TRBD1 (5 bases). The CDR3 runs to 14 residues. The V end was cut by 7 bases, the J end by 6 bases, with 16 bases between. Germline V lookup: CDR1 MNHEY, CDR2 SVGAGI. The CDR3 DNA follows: TGTGCCAGCACGACAGTTTCGGACGGTCAGCCCCAGCATTTT. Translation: CASTTVSDGQPQHF.

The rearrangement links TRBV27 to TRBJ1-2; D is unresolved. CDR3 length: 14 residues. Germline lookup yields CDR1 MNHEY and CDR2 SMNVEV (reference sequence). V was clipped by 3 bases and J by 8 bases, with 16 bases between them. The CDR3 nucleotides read TGTGCCAGCAGTTTCCACCCACGCGAGGGCGGCTACACCTTC. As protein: CASSFHPREGGYTF.

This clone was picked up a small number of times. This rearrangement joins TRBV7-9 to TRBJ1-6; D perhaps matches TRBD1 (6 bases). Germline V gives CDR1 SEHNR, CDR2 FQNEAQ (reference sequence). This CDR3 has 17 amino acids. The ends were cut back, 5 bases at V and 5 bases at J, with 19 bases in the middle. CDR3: CASSLAPQGRNNSPLHF. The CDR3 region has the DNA TGTGCCAGCAGCCTCGCACCACAGGGAAGGAATAATTCACCCCTCCACTTT.

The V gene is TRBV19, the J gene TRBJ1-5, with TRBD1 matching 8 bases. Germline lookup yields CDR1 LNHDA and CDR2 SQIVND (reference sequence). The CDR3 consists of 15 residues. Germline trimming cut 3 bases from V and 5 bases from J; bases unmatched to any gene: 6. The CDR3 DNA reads TGTGCCAGTAGTATCGCAGGGGGCGGGTATCAGCCCCAGCATTTT. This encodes CASSIAGGGYQPQHF.

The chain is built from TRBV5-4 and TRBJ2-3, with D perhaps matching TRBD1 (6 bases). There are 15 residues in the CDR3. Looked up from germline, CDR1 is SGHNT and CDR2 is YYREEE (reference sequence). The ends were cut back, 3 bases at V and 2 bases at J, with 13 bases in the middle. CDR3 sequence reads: CASSSDRSFTDTQYF. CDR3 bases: TGTGCCAGCAGCTCCGACAGGTCCTTCACAGATACGCAGTATTTT.

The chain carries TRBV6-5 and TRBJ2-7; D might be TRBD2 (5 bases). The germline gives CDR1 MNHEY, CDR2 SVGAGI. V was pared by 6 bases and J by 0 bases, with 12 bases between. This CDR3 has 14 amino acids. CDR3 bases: TGTGCCAGCAGCCGGGAAACGAGCTCCTACGAGCAGTACTTC. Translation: CASSRETSSYEQYF.

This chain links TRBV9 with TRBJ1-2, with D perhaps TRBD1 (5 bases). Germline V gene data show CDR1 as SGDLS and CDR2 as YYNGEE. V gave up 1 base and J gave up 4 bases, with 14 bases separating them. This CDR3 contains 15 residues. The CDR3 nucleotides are TGTGCCAGCAGCGTATCGGGGGGTCAGAGCTATGGCTACACCTTC. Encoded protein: CASSVSGGQSYGYTF. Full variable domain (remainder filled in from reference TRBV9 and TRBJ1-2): DSGVTQTPKHLITATGQRVTLRCSPRSGDLSVYWYQQSLDQGLQFLIQYYNGEERAKGNILERFSAQQFPDLHSELNLSSLELGDSALYFCASSVSGGQSYGYTFGSGTRLTVV.

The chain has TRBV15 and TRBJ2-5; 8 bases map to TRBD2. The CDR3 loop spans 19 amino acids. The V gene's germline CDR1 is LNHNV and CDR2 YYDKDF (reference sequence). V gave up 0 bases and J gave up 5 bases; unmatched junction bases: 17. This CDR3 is CATSRDREAGFGGEETQYF. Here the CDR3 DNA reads TGTGCCACCAGCAGAGATCGCGAGGCGGGCTTCGGGGGGGAGGAGACCCAGTACTTC.

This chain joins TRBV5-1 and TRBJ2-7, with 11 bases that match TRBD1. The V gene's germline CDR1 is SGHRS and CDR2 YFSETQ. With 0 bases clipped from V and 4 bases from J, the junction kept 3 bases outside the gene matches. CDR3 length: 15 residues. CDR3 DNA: TGCGCCAGCAGCTTGGACGGGACAGGGGGGTACGAGCAGTACTTC. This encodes CASSLDGTGGYEQYF.

Written as DNA, the CDR3 is TGTGCCACCGGGGAATTTAACTATGGCTACACCTTC. This encodes CATGEFNYGYTF. This chain links TRBV11-3 with TRBJ1-2; no clear D. This CDR3 spans 12 amino acids. The germline gives CDR1 SGHNT, CDR2 YENEEA. The ends were cut back, 10 bases at V and 1 base at J, with 10 bases in the middle.

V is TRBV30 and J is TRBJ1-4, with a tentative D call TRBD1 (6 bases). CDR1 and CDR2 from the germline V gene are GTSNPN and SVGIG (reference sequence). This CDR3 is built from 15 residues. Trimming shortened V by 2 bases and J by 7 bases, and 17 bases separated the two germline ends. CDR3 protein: CAWSQGREGVEKLFF. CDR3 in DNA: TGTGCCTGGAGTCAAGGTCGTGAGGGGGTTGAAAAACTGTTTTTT.